The clone carrying this TCR beta chain was observed many times. V dropped 3 bases and J dropped 4 bases, with 14 bases sitting between them. The germline CDR1 and CDR2 sequences are SGDLS and YYNGEE. This CDR3 is 15 amino acids long. This sample stems from a study of T cells in Graves' hyperthyroidism and ophthalmopathy. Study details: The authors collected peripheral blood at initial diagnosis, before any treatment.

Amplified TCR beta CDR3 regions derived from RNA transcripts. When the TCR CDR3 underwent first-round RT-PCR, the HTBI primer set was used. From the multiplex PCR reads, TCRdb called clonotypes with MiXCR, one entry per CDR3 protein. The sample records hundreds of thousands of distinct CDR3 sequences, over 12% being singletons. For the diagnoses, clinical symptoms, serum thyroxine and TRAb, thyroid ultrasound and orbital computed tomography were used. Source material for PBMCs was roughly 10 ml fresh peripheral blood. The sequence came from a man aged 45-65 years with Graves' ophthalmopathy. V gene TRBV9 combines with J gene TRBJ2-1; TRBD2 might be the D (5 bases). The sample was blood. The CDR3 DNA reads TGTGCCAGCAGCGAGGGAGCCCGAGTGTACAATGAGCAGTTCTTC. Amino acid sequence: CASSEGARVYNEQFF.